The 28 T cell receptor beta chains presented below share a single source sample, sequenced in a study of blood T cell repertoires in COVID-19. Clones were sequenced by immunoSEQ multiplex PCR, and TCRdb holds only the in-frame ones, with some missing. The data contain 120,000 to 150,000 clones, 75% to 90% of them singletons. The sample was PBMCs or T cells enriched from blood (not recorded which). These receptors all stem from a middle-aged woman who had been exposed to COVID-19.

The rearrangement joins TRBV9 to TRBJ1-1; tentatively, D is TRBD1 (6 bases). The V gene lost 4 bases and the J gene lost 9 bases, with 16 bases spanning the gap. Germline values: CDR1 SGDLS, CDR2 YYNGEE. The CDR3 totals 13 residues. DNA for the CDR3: TGTGCCAGCAGCCCCCAGGGGACCTGGCAAGCTTTCTTT. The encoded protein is CASSPQGTWQAFF.

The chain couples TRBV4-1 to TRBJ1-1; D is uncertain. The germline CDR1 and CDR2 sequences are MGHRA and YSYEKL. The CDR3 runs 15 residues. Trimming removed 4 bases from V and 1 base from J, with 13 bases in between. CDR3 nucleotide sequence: TGCGCCAGCAGCCTCGCGCCCCGGGGGAACACTGAAGCTTTCTTT. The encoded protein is CASSLAPRGNTEAFF.

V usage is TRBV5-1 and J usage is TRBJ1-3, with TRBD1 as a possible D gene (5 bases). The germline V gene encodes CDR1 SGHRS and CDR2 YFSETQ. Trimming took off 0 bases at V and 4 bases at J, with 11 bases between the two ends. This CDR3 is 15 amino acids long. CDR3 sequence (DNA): TGCGCCAGCAGCTTGGCCCAGGGAGGCGGAAACACCATATATTTT. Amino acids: CASSLAQGGGNTIYF. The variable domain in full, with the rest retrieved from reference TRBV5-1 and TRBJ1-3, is KAGVTQTPRYLIKTRGQQVTLSCSPISGHRSVSWYQQTPGQGLQFLFEYFSETQRNKGNFPGRFSGRQFSNSRSEMNVSTLELGDSALYLCASSLAQGGGNTIYFGEGSWLTVV.

Here the CDR3 reads CASSVGQTGELFF. DNA of the CDR3: TGTGCCAGCAGCGTAGGGCAAACCGGGGAGCTGTTTTTT. This chain connects TRBV9 to TRBJ2-2; D gene ambiguous. V was cut by 0 bases and J by 5 bases, with 5 bases left in between. The germline V gene has CDR1 SGDLS and CDR2 YYNGEE. This CDR3 has 13 amino acids.

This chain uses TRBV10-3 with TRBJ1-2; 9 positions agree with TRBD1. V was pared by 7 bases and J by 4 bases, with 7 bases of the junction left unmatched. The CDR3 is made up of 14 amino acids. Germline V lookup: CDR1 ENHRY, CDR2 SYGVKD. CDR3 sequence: CAITEQGAGYGYTF. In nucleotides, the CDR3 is TGTGCCATCACCGAACAGGGGGCGGGCTATGGCTACACCTTC.

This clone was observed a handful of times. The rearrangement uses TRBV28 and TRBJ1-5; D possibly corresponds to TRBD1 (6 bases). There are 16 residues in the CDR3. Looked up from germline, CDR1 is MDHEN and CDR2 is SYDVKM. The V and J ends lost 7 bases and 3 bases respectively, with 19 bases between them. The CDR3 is CASILEGGGFNQPQHF. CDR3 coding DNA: TGTGCCAGCATCTTAGAGGGGGGGGGATTCAATCAGCCCCAGCATTTT.

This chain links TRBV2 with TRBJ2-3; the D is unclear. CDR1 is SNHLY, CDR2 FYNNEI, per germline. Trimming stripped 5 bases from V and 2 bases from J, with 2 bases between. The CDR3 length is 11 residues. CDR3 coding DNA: TGTGCCAGCAGTTACACAGATACGCAGTATTTT. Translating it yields CASSYTDTQYF. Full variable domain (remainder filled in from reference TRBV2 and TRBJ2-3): EPEVTQTPSHQVTQMGQEVILRCVPISNHLYFYWYRQILGQKVEFLVSFYNNEISEKSEIFDDQFSVERPDGSNFTLKIRSTKLEDSAMYFCASSYTDTQYFGPGTRLTVL.

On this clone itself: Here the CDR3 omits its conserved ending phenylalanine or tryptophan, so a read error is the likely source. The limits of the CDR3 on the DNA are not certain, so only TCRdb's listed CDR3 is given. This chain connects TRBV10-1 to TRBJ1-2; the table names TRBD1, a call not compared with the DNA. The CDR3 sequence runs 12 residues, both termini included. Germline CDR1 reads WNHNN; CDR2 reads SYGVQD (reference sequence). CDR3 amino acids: CASSGGQGTLSI.

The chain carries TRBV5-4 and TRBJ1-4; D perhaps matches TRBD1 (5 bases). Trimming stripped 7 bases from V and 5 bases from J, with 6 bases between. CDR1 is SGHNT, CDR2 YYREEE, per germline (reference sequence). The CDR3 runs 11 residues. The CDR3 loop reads CASGGNEKLFF. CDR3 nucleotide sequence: TGTGCCAGCGGGGGGAATGAAAAACTGTTTTTT. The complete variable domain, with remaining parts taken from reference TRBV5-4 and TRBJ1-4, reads ETGVTQSPTHLIKTRGQQVTLRCSSQSGHNTVSWYQQALGQGPQFIFQYYREEENGRGNFPPRFSGLQFPNYSSELNVNALELDDSALYLCASGGNEKLFFGSGTQLSVL.

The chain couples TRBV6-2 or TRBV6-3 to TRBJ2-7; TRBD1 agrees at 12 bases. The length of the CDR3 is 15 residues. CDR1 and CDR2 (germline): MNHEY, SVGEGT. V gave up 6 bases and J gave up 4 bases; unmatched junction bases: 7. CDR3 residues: CASSNRDRGLYEQYF. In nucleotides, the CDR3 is TGTGCCAGCAGCAACCGGGACAGGGGGCTTTACGAGCAGTACTTC.

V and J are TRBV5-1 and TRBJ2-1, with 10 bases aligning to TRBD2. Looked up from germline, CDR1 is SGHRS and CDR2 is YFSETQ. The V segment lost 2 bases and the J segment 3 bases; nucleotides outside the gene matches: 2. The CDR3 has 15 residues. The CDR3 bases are TGCGCCAGCAGCTTAGCGGGGGGGAACTACAATGAGCAGTTCTTC. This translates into CASSLAGGNYNEQFF.

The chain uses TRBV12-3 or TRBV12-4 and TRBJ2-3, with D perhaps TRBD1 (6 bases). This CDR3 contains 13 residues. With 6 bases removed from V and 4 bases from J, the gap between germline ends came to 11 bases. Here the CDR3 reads CASSFSGADTQYF. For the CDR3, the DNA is TGTGCCAGCAGCTTCTCAGGGGCAGATACGCAGTATTTT.

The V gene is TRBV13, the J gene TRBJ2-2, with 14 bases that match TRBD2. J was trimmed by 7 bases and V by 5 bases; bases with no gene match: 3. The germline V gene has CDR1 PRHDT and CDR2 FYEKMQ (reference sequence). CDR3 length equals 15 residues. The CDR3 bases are TGTGCCAGCAGCGGACTAGCGGGGGGTCTCGGGGAGCTGTTTTTT. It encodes CASSGLAGGLGELFF.

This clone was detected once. The CDR3 DNA is TGTGCCAGCAGTCGAGGAGCGTCTGAAGCTTTCTTT. Amino acid sequence: CASSRGASEAFF. The V and J genes are TRBV27 and TRBJ1-1; D unresolved. Between the trimmed V and J ends, which lost 5 bases and 6 bases, there was a span of 10 bases. The CDR3 has 12 amino acids. From germline, CDR1 is MNHEY and CDR2 SMNVEV (reference sequence).

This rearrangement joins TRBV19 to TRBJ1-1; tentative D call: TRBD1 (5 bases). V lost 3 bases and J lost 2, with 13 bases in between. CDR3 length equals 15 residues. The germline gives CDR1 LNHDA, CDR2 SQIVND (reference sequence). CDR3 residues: CASSISVQGNTEAFF. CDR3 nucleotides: TGTGCCAGTAGTATTTCCGTCCAGGGAAACACTGAAGCTTTCTTT.

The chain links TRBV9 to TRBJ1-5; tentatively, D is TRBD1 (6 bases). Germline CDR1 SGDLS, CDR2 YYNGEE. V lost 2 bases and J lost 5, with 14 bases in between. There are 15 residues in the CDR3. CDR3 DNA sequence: TGTGCCAGCAGCGTGAGCGGGACACCTGATCAGCCCCAGCATTTT. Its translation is CASSVSGTPDQPQHF.

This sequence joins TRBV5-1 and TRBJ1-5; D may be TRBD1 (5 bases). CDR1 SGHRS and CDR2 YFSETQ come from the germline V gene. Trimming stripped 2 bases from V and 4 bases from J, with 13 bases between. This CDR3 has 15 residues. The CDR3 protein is CASSFREGANQPQHF. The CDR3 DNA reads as TGCGCCAGCAGCTTCAGGGAAGGAGCAAATCAGCCCCAGCATTTT.

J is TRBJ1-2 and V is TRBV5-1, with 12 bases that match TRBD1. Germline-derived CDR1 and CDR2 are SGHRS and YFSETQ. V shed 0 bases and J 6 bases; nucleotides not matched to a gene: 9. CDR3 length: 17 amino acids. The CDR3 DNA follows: TGCGCCAGCAGCTTGGGGTCCGTGGGACAGGGGGCGCATGGCTACACCTTC. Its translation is CASSLGSVGQGAHGYTF.

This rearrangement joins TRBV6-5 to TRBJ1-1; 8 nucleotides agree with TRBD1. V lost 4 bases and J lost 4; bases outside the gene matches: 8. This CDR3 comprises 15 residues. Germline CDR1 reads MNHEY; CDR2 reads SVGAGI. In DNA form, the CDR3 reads TGTGCCAGCAGTTCCTTGGACAGGGAGGCCACTGAAGCTTTCTTT. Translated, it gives CASSSLDREATEAFF.

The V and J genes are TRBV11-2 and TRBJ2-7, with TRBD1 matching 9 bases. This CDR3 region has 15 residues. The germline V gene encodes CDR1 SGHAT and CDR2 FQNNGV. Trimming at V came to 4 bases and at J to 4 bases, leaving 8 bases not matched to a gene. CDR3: CASSSYRGRRYEQYF. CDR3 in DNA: TGTGCCAGCAGCTCATACAGGGGGCGCCGGTACGAGCAGTACTTC.

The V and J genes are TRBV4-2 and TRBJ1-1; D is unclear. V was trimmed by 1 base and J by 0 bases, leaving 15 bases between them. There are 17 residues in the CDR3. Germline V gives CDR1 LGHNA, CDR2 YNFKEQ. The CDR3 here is CASSQGAESIVNTEAFF. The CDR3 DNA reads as TGTGCCAGCAGCCAAGGGGCCGAGAGTATAGTGAACACTGAAGCTTTCTTT.

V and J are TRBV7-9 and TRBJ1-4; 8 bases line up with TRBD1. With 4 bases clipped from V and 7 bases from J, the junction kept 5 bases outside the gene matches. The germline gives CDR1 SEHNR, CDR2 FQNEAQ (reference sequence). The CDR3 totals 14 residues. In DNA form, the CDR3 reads TGTGCCAGCAGCTACGGACAGGGTGGTGAAAAACTGTTTTTT. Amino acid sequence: CASSYGQGGEKLFF.

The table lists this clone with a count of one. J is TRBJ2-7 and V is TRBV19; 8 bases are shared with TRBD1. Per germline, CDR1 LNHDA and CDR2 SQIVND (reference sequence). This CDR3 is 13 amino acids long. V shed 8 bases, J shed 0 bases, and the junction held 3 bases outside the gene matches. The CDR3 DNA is TGTGCCAGTGGACAGGGCGCCTCCTACGAGCAGTACTTC. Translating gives CASGQGASYEQYF.

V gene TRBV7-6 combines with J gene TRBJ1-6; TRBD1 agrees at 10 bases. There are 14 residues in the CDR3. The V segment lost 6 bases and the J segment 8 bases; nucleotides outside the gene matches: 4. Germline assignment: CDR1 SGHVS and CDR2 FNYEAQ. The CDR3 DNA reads TGTGCCAGCAGGACCGGGACAGGGGATTCACCCCTCCACTTT. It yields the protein CASRTGTGDSPLHF.

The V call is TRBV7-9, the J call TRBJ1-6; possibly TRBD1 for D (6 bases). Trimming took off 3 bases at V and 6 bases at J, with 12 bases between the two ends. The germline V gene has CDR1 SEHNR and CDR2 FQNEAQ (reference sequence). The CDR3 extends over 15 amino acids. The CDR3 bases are TGTGCCAGCAGCTTCCAGGGGAGGGTTAATTCACCCCTCCACTTT. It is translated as CASSFQGRVNSPLHF. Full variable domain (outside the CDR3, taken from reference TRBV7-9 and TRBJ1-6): DTGVSQNPRHKITKRGQNVTFRCDPISEHNRLYWYRQTLGQGPEFLTYFQNEAQLEKSRLLSDRFSAERPKGSFSTLEIQRTEQGDSAMYLCASSFQGRVNSPLHFGNGTRLTVT.

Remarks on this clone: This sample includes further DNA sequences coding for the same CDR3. The CDR3, as DNA: TGTGCCAGTAGTATCGGCAGGGGTAGGAACACTGAAGCTTTCTTT. It codes for CASSIGRGRNTEAFF. The chain joins TRBV19 to TRBJ1-1; D is perhaps TRBD1 (6 bases). The CDR3 has 15 residues. Germline assignment: CDR1 LNHDA and CDR2 SQIVND (reference sequence). Trimming took off 3 bases at V and 1 base at J, with 12 bases between the two ends.

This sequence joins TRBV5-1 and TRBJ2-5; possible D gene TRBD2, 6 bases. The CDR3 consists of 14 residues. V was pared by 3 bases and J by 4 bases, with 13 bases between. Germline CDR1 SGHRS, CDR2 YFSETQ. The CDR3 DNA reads TGCGCCAGCAGCTCAGACTGGGGAGGAGAGACCCAGTACTTC. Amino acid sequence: CASSSDWGGETQYF.

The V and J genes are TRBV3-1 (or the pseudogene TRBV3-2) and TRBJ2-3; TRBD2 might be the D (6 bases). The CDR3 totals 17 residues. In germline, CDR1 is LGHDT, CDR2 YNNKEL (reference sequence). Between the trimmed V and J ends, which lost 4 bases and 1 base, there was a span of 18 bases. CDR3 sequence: CASSPRVAPGGTDTQYF. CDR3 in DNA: TGTGCCAGCAGCCCTCGAGTGGCGCCGGGGGGCACAGATACGCAGTATTTT.